Sequencing of this T cell receptor beta chain was carried out in a study of blood T cell repertoires in COVID-19. Whole-study context: Sources were T cells, B-cell-depleted T cells, or PBMCs; the material itself was cDNA or gDNA.

Clinical history as reported by participants underpinned cohort assignment. Cohort 3 recovery required two negative PCRs, clearance, or symptom resolution. Clones were read by immunoSEQ multiplex PCR, and TCRdb kept only the in-frame ones, dropping some. The sample lists a few hundred thousand clones, about 80% occurring once. The specimen sequenced was PBMCs or T cells enriched from blood (not recorded which). This sequence originates from a man between 35 and 55 years old who had recovered from COVID-19.

Written as DNA, the CDR3 is TGTGCCATCAGCGGCGACTCCCGGGGCACAGATACGCAGTATTTT. The encoded protein is CAISGDSRGTDTQYF. The gene calls are TRBV10-3 and TRBJ2-3; no definite D call. The V and J ends lost 6 bases and 1 base respectively, with 14 bases between them. The CDR3 has 15 amino acids. In germline, CDR1 is ENHRY, CDR2 SYGVKD.